This T cell receptor beta chain was documented in a study of OX40 agonist ivuxolimab in advanced cancers. Study background: Subjects had a mean age of about 65 years, with a range of about 23 to 79; less than 90% were male.

For this clone: A read error may produce the germline difference seen at one junction end.

This table comes from immunoSEQ multiplex PCR, and its TCRdb copy is limited to in-frame clones, with some not included. The data contain about 79,000 clones, more than 85% of them singletons. Per the germline V gene, CDR1 is MNHNS and CDR2 is SASEGT. The CDR3 runs to 15 residues. This specimen consisted of CD4+ or CD8+ T cells sorted from blood, obtained in a trial of the OX40 agonist ivuxolimab. This TCR derives from an adult with an advanced solid tumor such as melanoma, head and neck, liver or kidney cancer. The V and J genes are TRBV6-1 and TRBJ1-5, with D perhaps matching TRBD1 (6 bases). The CDR3 bases are TGTGCCAGCCGGAAAAACAGGGATAGCAATCATCCCCAGCATTTT. Its translation is CASRKNRDSNHPQHF.